These 19 T cell receptor beta chains share one sample of origin, sequenced in a study of CD8 T cells in Susac syndrome. With random hexamers, reverse transcription was performed on roughly 0.45 to 1 ug of RNA. MiXCR, applied by TCRdb to the immunoSEQ multiplex PCR reads, yields one record per CDR3 protein. Of tens of thousands of distinct CDR3 sequences in the sample, around 94% were seen once. The sequenced sample consisted of CD8+ T cells from PBMCs. Receptors were obtained from a human donor in good health.

This clonotype was picked up a small number of times. V usage is TRBV18 and J usage is TRBJ2-3; D ambiguous. Germline CDR1 is KGHSH and CDR2 is LQKENI. The V and J ends lost 2 bases and 6 bases respectively, with 3 bases between them. The CDR3 extends over 11 amino acids. CDR3 sequence reads: CASSPGDTQYF. DNA of the CDR3: TGTGCCAGCTCACCAGGGGATACGCAGTATTTT.

The genes are TRBV28 and TRBJ2-7; 7 bases agree with TRBD1. This CDR3 spans 13 amino acids. Unmatched junction bases numbered 2, after V lost 5 bases and J lost 1 base. The V gene's germline CDR1 is MDHEN and CDR2 SYDVKM. The CDR3 sequence is CASSPDRSYEQYV. In nucleotides, the CDR3 is TGTGCCAGCAGTCCGGACAGGTCCTACGAGCAGTACGTC.

This clonotype has a single count. V and J are TRBV7-9 and TRBJ2-3; D gene ambiguous. There are 12 residues in the CDR3. Trimming stripped 5 bases from V and 3 bases from J, with 6 bases between. Per germline, CDR1 SEHNR and CDR2 FQNEAQ (reference sequence). CDR3 residues: CASSHRTDTQYF. In nucleotides, the CDR3 is TGTGCCAGCAGCCATAGAACAGATACGCAGTATTTT.

This clonotype was seen once. J is TRBJ2-7 and V is TRBV7-9, with D possibly matching TRBD1 (5 bases). The length of the CDR3 is 12 residues. V dropped 5 bases and J dropped 4 bases, with 9 bases sitting between them. CDR1 SEHNR and CDR2 FQNEAQ come from the germline V gene (reference sequence). Here the CDR3 reads CASSATVYEQYF. In DNA, the CDR3 is TGTGCCAGCAGCGCGACAGTTTACGAGCAGTACTTC.

V gene TRBV4-1 combines with J gene TRBJ2-3, with 16 bases identical to TRBD2. This CDR3 spans 20 amino acids. Trimming removed 4 bases from V and 6 bases from J; junction bases left unmatched: 16. Germline-derived CDR1 and CDR2 are MGHRA and YSYEKL. The CDR3 DNA follows: TGCGCCAGCAGCCGAGCATTGATCGGGACTAGCGGGGGGGCCGTGGATACGCAGTATTTT. This codes for CASSRALIGTSGGAVDTQYF.

V usage is TRBV9 and J usage is TRBJ2-1, with 7 nucleotides matching TRBD2. V was clipped by 3 bases and J by 0 bases; unmatched bases: 9. Germline V lookup: CDR1 SGDLS, CDR2 YYNGEE. This CDR3 region has 17 residues. CDR3 residues: CASSALGLPSSYNEQFF. CDR3 nucleotide sequence: TGTGCCAGCAGCGCCTTGGGACTACCCAGCTCCTACAATGAGCAGTTCTTC.

The sample holds a few counts of this clonotype. The chain is built from TRBV10-3 and TRBJ2-6; TRBD2 might be the D (5 bases). With 3 bases removed from V and 4 bases from J, the gap between germline ends came to 16 bases. Germline V gene sequence: CDR1 ENHRY, CDR2 SYGVKD. This CDR3 is built from 17 residues. DNA of the CDR3: TGTGCCATCAGTGATGAGGGCCCGTCAACCGGGGCCAACGTCCTGACTTTC. Protein: CAISDEGPSTGANVLTF.

The V and J genes are TRBV7-2 and TRBJ2-2; 8 bases are shared with TRBD2. CDR1 SGHTA and CDR2 FQGNSA come from the germline V gene. V lost 5 bases, J lost 4 bases, and 12 bases stayed unmatched. The CDR3 runs to 17 residues. DNA of the CDR3: TGTGCCAGCAGCCCAGAACCGGGACTAGTACGCACCGGGGAGCTGTTTTTT. This codes for CASSPEPGLVRTGELFF.

CDR3 DNA sequence: TGTGCCAGTACCCATCGGGCAGGAGGTCCCTACGAGCAGTACTTC. Protein sequence: CASTHRAGGPYEQYF. The rearrangement links TRBV19 to TRBJ2-7; possibly TRBD2 for D (5 bases). The CDR3 spans 15 residues. Trimming removed 7 bases at V and 2 bases at J, with 18 bases between. Germline lookup yields CDR1 LNHDA and CDR2 SQIVND (reference sequence).

Worth noting for this clonotype: One junction end disagrees with the germline gene, perhaps due to a read error. J is TRBJ2-5 and V is TRBV4-3, with TRBD2 matching over 7 bases. This CDR3 is 15 amino acids long. CDR1 and CDR2 (germline): LGHNA, YSLEER. This CDR3 is CASSQEGGSRENQYF. In nucleotides, the CDR3 is TGCGCCAGCAGCCAAGAAGGCGGGAGCCGAGAGAACCAGTACTTC.

The chain has TRBV9 and TRBJ1-1; maybe TRBD1 (6 bases). The ends were cut back, 0 bases at V and 4 bases at J, with 16 bases in the middle. Germline CDR1 SGDLS, CDR2 YYNGEE. The CDR3 length is 16 residues. Here the CDR3 DNA reads TGTGCCAGCAGCGTAGGGAACCAGGGGTTGGGCACTGAAGCTTTCTTT. Protein sequence: CASSVGNQGLGTEAFF.

The chain joins TRBV20-1 to TRBJ2-7, with 7 nucleotides matching TRBD1. The V gene end was trimmed by 4 bases and the J gene end by 7 bases; junction bases not matched to a gene: 7. Per the germline V gene, CDR1 is DFQATT and CDR2 is SNEGSKA (reference sequence). This CDR3 comprises 12 residues. CDR3 region: CSAKGAGQEQYF. In DNA, the CDR3 is TGCAGTGCTAAGGGGGCAGGTCAGGAGCAGTACTTC.

V gene TRBV29-1 combines with J gene TRBJ1-1; no reliable D call. CDR3 length: 12 residues. CDR1 SQVTM and CDR2 ANQGSEA come from the germline V gene. Trimming took 7 bases from V and 6 from J, leaving 15 bases between them. The CDR3 nucleotides are TGCAGCGCTACTACCGAGGCAGCTGAAGCTTTCTTT. This sequence encodes CSATTEAAEAFF.

The CDR3: CASSLAWGSAYEQYF. DNA for the CDR3: TGCGCCAGCAGCTTGGCTTGGGGGTCCGCCTACGAGCAGTACTTC. The rearrangement uses TRBV5-1 and TRBJ2-7; D possibly matches TRBD1 or TRBD2 (5 bases each). The V end lost 0 bases, the J end lost 2 bases, and 12 bases lay between the germline ends. The CDR3 has 15 amino acids. Germline V gene sequence: CDR1 SGHRS, CDR2 YFSETQ.

The genes are TRBV12-3 or TRBV12-4 and TRBJ2-1; a possible D gene is TRBD2 (5 bases). The V end lost 7 bases, the J end lost 6 bases, and 19 bases lay between the germline ends. This CDR3 is built from 15 residues. This chain's CDR3 is CASTLPLVGSNEQFF. The CDR3 DNA reads TGTGCCAGCACCCTACCACTAGTAGGTAGCAATGAGCAGTTCTTC.

This chain connects TRBV29-1 to TRBJ2-2; weak D call: TRBD1 (5 bases). CDR3 length: 14 amino acids. Germline V CDR1 and CDR2: SQVTM, ANQGSEA. V shed 4 bases and J shed 6 bases, with 15 bases lying between them. Here the CDR3 reads CSVVGYRKPGELFF. The CDR3 coding sequence is TGCAGCGTTGTGGGATACAGGAAGCCCGGGGAGCTGTTTTTT.

This sequence joins TRBV5-4 and TRBJ2-7, with a tentative D call TRBD1 (6 bases). The germline V gene encodes CDR1 SGHNT and CDR2 YYREEE (reference sequence). The length of the CDR3 is 13 residues. V was clipped by 0 bases and J by 6 bases, with 10 bases between them. CDR3 region: CASSLDRVTEQYV. In nucleotides, the CDR3 is TGTGCCAGCAGCTTGGACAGGGTTACCGAGCAGTACGTC.

The chain links TRBV12-3 or TRBV12-4 to TRBJ2-3; TRBD2 aligns across 8 bases. With 4 bases clipped from V and 6 bases from J, the junction kept 6 bases outside the gene matches. The CDR3 loop spans 14 amino acids. The CDR3 here is CASSSGLVRDTQYF. The CDR3 bases are TGTGCCAGCAGTTCGGGACTAGTAAGGGATACGCAGTATTTT.

V gene TRBV7-8 combines with J gene TRBJ2-7; D not resolved. Germline V gives CDR1 SGHVS, CDR2 FQNEAQ. With 4 bases removed from V and 4 bases from J, the gap between germline ends came to 8 bases. The CDR3 is 12 residues long. CDR3 coding DNA: TGTGCCAGCAGCTCCGTTGGGTACGAGCAGTACGTC. It specifies CASSSVGYEQYV.